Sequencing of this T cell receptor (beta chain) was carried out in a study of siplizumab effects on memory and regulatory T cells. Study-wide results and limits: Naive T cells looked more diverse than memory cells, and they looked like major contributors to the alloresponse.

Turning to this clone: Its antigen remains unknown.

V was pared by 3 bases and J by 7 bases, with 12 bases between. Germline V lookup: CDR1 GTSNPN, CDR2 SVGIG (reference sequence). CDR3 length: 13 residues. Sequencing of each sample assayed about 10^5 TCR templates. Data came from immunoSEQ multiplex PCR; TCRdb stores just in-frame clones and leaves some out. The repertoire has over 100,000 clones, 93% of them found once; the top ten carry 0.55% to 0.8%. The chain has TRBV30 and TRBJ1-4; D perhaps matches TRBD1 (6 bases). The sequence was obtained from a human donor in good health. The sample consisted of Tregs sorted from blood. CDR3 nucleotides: TGTGCCTGGAGGAGCACAGGGAGTGAAAAACTGTTTTTT. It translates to CAWRSTGSEKLFF.